This T cell receptor (beta chain) was found in a study of T cells in narcolepsy. Study details: Enrolled donors included narcolepsy type 1 or type 2 patients and healthy controls. Notes on the study in general: No autoreactive T cell clone sequences appeared in some memory CD4+ repertoires.

The germline V gene has CDR1 SGHNT and CDR2 YYREEE (reference sequence). The CDR3 sequence is 14 residues long. Between the trimmed V and J ends, which lost 3 bases and 7 bases, there was a span of 16 bases. Generated by immunoSEQ multiplex PCR, the TCRdb table keeps only in-frame clones and is missing some. The sample lists fewer than 30,000 clones; approximately 85% were seen once. Regarding this clone: Its antigen is currently unknown.

Sequencing used CD45RA- memory CD4+ T cells from PBMCs. This clonotype was sampled from a human donor with narcolepsy. V gene TRBV5-4 combines with J gene TRBJ1-2, with D maybe TRBD1 (6 bases). This CDR3 reads CASSSPGGAGGYTF. DNA of the CDR3: TGTGCCAGCAGCTCCCCTGGGGGGGCAGGTGGCTACACCTTC.